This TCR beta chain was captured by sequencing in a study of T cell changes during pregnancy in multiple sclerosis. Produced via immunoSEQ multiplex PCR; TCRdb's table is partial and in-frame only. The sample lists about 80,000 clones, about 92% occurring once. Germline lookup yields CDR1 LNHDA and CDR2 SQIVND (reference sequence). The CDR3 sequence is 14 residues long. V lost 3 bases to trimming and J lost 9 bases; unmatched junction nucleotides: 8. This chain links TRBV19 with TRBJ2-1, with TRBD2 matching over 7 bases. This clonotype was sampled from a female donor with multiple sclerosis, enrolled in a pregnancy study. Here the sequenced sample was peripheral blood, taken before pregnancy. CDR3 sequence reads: CASSIGGGGGEQFF. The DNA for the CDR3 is TGTGCCAGTAGTATCGGCGGGGGTGGGGGTGAGCAGTTCTTC.